The following is a T cell receptor (beta chain) sequence with its context. The data originate from a study of blood T cell repertoires in COVID-19. Study information: COVID-19 samples collected from the United States, Italy and Spain covered acute and convalescent phases.

CDR1 and CDR2 (germline): MNHEY, SVGAGI. V was clipped by 6 bases and J by 4 bases, with 10 bases between them. This CDR3 is 13 amino acids long. Repertoires were generated with immunoSEQ multiplex PCR, while TCRdb's copy carries only in-frame clones and drops some. The table lists 240,000 or so clones, roughly 88% of them singletons. The chain links TRBV6-5 to TRBJ1-5; TRBD1 is a possible D gene (5 bases). The TCR sequence derives from a woman in her twenties or thirties with acute or convalescent COVID-19. Specimen: peripheral blood. The CDR3, as DNA: TGTGCCAGCAGGGCGGGGGTGAATCAGCCCCAGCATTTT. Its translation: CASRAGVNQPQHF.